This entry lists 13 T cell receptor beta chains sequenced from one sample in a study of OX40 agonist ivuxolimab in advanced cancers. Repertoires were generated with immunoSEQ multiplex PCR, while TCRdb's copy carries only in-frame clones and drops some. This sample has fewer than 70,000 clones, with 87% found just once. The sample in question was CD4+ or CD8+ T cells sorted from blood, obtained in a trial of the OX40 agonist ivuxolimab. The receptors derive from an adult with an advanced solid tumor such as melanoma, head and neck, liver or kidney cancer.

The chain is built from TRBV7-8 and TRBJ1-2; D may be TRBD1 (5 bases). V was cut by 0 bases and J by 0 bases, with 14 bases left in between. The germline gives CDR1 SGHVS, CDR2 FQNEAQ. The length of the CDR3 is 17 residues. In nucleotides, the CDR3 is TGTGCCAGCAGCTTAGCGGTATGGCAGGGAACTAACTATGGCTACACCTTC. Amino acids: CASSLAVWQGTNYGYTF.

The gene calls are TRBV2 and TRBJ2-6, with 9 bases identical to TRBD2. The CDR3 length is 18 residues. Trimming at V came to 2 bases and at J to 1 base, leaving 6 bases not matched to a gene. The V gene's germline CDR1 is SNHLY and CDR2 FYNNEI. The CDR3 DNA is TGTGCCAGCAGTGAATCGGTCCTAGCGGGATCTGGGGCCAACGTCCTGACTTTC. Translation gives CASSESVLAGSGANVLTF.

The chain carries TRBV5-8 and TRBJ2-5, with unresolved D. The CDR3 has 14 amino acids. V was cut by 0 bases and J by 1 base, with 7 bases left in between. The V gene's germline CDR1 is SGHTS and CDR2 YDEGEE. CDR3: CASSLEELQETQYF. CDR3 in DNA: TGTGCCAGCAGCTTGGAGGAACTCCAAGAGACCCAGTACTTC.

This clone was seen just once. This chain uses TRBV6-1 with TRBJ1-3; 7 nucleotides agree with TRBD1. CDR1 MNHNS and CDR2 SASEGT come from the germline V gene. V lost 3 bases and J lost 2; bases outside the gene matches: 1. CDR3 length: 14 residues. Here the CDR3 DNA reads TGTGCCAGCAGTGACAGGGGGACTGGAAACACCATATATTTT. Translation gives CASSDRGTGNTIYF.

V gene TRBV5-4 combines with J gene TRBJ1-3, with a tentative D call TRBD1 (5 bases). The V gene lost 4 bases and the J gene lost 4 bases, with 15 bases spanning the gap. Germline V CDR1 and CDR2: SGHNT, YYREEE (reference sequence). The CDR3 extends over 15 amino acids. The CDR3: CASSTGRGSGNTIYF. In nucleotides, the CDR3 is TGTGCCAGCAGCACGGGAAGGGGATCCGGAAACACCATATATTTT.

The CDR3 nucleotides are TGTGCCAGCAGCATGACAGGAGGATACGAGCAGTACTTC. It yields the protein CASSMTGGYEQYF. V is TRBV5-4 and J is TRBJ2-7; tentative D call: TRBD1 (6 bases). Germline CDR1 and CDR2: SGHNT and YYREEE (reference sequence). The CDR3 has 13 residues. Trimming took 4 bases from V and 4 from J, leaving 12 bases between them.

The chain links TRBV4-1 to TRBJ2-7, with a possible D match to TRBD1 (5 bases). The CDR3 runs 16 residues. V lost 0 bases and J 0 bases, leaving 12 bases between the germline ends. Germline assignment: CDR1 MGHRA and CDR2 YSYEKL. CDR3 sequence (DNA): TGCGCCAGCAGCCAAGATTCAGGACACCTCTCCTACGAGCAGTACTTC. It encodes CASSQDSGHLSYEQYF.

In DNA form, the CDR3 reads TGTGCCAGCAGTTTAAGCGGGAGCTACGAGCAGTACTTC. Protein: CASSLSGSYEQYF. This chain uses TRBV27 with TRBJ2-7; 8 bases align to TRBD2. J gave up 3 bases and V 2 bases, and 0 bases lay outside the gene matches. The germline gives CDR1 MNHEY, CDR2 SMNVEV (reference sequence). The CDR3 runs 13 residues.

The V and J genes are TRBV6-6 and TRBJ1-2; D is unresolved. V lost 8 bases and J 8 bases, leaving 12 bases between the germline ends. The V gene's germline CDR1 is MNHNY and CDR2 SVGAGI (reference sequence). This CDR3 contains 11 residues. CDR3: CASLLAWGYTF. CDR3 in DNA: TGTGCCAGCCTTTTGGCTTGGGGCTACACCTTC.

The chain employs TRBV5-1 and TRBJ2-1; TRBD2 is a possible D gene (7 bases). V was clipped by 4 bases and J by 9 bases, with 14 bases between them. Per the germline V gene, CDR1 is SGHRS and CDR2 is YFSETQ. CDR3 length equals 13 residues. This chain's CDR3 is CASSGRGGGEQFF. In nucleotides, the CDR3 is TGCGCCAGCAGCGGGCGGGGAGGGGGTGAGCAGTTCTTC.

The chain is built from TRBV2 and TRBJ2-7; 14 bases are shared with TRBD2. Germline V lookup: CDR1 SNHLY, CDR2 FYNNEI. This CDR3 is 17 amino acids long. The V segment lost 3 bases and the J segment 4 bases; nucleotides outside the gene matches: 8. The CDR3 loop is CASSEGLAGDLGYEQYF. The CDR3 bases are TGTGCCAGCAGTGAGGGACTAGCGGGAGATCTTGGGTACGAGCAGTACTTC.

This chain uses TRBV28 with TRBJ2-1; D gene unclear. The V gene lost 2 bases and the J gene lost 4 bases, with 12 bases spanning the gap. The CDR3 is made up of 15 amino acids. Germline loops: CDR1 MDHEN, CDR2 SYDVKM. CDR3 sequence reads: CASSLRFTSYNEQFF. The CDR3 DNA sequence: TGTGCCAGCAGTTTAAGATTTACTTCTTACAATGAGCAGTTCTTC.

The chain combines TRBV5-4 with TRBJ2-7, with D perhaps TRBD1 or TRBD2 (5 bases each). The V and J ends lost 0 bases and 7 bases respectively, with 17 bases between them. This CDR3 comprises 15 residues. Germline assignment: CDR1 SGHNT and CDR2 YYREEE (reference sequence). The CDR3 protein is CASSLEGVRGGEQYF. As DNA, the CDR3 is TGTGCCAGCAGCTTGGAAGGGGTCCGGGGCGGAGAGCAGTACTTC.